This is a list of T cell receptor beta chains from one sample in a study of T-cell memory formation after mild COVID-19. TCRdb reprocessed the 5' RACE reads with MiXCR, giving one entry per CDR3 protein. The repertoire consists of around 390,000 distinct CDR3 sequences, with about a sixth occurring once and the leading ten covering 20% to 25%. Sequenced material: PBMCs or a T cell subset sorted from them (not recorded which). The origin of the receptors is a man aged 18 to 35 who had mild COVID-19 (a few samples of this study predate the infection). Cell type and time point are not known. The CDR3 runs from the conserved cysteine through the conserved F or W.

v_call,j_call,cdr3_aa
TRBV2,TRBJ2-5,CASRAGTGWGQETQYF
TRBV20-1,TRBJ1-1,CSAREVGAGETEAFF
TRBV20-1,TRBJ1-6,CSAYGTGRDSYNSPLHF
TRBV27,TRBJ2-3,CASSRSRASTDTQYF
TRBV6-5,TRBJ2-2,CASNPAGTGELFF
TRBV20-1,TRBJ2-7,CSARDPRTLEQYF
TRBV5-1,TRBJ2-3,CASSQGTTPDTQYF
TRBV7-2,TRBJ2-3,CASSPGPGSDTQYF
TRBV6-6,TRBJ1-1,CASGISAFF
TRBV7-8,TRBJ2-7,CASSSLTGSYEQYF
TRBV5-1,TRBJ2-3,CASSWGVPSVADTQYF
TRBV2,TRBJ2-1,CASSPAREQFF
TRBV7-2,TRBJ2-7,CASSLNSGGIGEQYF
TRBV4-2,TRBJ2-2,CASSHGYITGELFF
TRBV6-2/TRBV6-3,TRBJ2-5,CASSYRDWWETQYF
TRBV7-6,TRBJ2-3,CASSLGLAGGGGTQYF
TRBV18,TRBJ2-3,CASSPPGQSSGDTQYF
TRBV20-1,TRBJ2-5,CSARVGETQYF
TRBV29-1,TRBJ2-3,CSVGGAATDTQYF
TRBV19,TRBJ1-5,CASSTRDRGLSQPQHF
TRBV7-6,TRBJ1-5,CASSPIGTGAYNQPQHF
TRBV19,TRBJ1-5,CASSPNGYSQPQHF
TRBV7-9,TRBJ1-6,CASSLLSRGNSPLHF
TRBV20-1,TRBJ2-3,CSADLAASSTDTQYF
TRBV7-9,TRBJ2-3,CASSYEGSKLTQYF
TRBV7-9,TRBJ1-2,CASMTGPMGYTF
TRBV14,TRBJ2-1,CASSQSGPNEQFF
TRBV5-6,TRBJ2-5,CASSKWDSQETQYF
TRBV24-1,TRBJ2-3,CATSDHTDTQYF
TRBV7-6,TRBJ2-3,CASSPSAGGSTDTQYF
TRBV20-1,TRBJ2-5,CSARDPRGEETQYF
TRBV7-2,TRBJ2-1,CASSLERGRQFF
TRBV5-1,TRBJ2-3,CASSLSTGTGATDTQYF
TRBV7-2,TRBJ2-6,CASTLRPGTHGANVLTF
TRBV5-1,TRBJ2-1,CASSFNSGGHYNEQFF
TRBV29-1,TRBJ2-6,CSVGGGRGGANVLTF
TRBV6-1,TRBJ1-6,CASIGQRYNSPLHF
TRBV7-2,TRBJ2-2,CAIGRTWTSNTGELFF
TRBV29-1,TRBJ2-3,CSVKGGTDTQYF
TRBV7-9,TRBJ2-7,CASSLSGRPSYEQYF
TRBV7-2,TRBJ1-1,CASSLGLQGLMNTEAFF
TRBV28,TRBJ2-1,CASSSPGGEQFF
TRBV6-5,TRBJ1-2,CASRKPGQGAVGYTF
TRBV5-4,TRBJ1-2,CASSRGTGTLGGSGYTF
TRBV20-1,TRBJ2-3,CSAGPQVIITDTQYF
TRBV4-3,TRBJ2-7,CASSQDGTGAGSYEQYF
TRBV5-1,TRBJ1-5,CASSKGPETNQPQHF
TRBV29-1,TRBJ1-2,CSVPGYGYTF